The 7 T cell receptor beta chains reported below all come from one sample, sequenced in a study of T cells after yellow fever vaccination. MiXCR, run by TCRdb on the 5' RACE reads, gives a single entry per CDR3 protein. Of approximately 580,000 distinct CDR3 sequences listed, less than 20% were seen once; the top ten hold roughly a sixth. The source was PBMCs, collected 4 to 5 days after the first yellow fever vaccination. Receptor source: a man between 18 and 35 years old who received the YFV17D yellow fever vaccine.

The chain uses TRBV6-5 and TRBJ2-7; D unclear. Germline values: CDR1 MNHEY, CDR2 SVGAGI. Trimming took 5 bases from V and 3 from J, leaving 8 bases between them. The CDR3 totals 12 residues. CDR3 amino acids: CASSNLNYEQYF. DNA for the CDR3: TGTGCCAGCAGTAACCTGAACTACGAGCAGTACTTC.

This clonotype showed up many times. The chain carries TRBV4-2 and TRBJ2-5; maybe TRBD2 (7 bases). V lost 0 bases and J lost 5, with 10 bases in between. The CDR3 length is 14 residues. Germline values: CDR1 LGHNA, CDR2 YNFKEQ. In DNA, the CDR3 is TGTGCCAGCAGCCAAGATAGGGGGGGGGAGACCCAGTACTTC. Its translation is CASSQDRGGETQYF.

V is TRBV5-1 and J is TRBJ2-2; 7 nucleotides line up with TRBD1. This CDR3 contains 15 residues. CDR1 SGHRS and CDR2 YFSETQ come from the germline V gene. V lost 4 bases to trimming and J lost 1 base; unmatched junction nucleotides: 4. CDR3 residues: CASSQRQGNTGELFF. CDR3 in DNA: TGCGCCAGCAGCCAGAGACAGGGGAACACCGGGGAGCTGTTTTTT.

This clonotype was counted between two and nine times. This chain uses TRBV9 with TRBJ2-3; D may be TRBD1 or TRBD2 (5 bases each). This CDR3 contains 18 residues. Trimming took off 1 base at V and 1 base at J, with 19 bases between the two ends. The germline CDR1 and CDR2 sequences are SGDLS and YYNGEE. The CDR3 DNA is TGTGCCAGCAGCGTAACGGGGCAGAACGGTCGACGCACAGATACGCAGTATTTT. It is translated as CASSVTGQNGRRTDTQYF.

This rearrangement joins TRBV7-2 to TRBJ2-2; 8 bases match TRBD1. Germline CDR1 reads SGHTA; CDR2 reads FQGNSA. CDR3 length equals 16 residues. With V trimmed by 0 bases and J by 1 base, 1 base remained unmatched. Written as DNA, the CDR3 is TGTGCCAGCAGCTTAGCGGGGACAGGGAACACCGGGGAGCTGTTTTTT. Its translation: CASSLAGTGNTGELFF.

This clonotype was picked up a small number of times. The chain links TRBV11-1 to TRBJ2-7; D is unresolved. Germline CDR1 reads SGHAT; CDR2 reads FQDESV (reference sequence). The CDR3 runs to 12 residues. Trimming pared 9 bases from V and 0 bases from J, leaving 9 bases between. This CDR3 reads CARRLISYEQYV. CDR3 nucleotides: TGTGCCAGACGCCTGATCTCCTACGAGCAGTACGTC.

The genes are TRBV27 and TRBJ2-6; D not certain. The germline gives CDR1 MNHEY, CDR2 SMNVEV (reference sequence). There are 15 residues in the CDR3. Trimming removed 9 bases at V and 0 bases at J, with 12 bases between. CDR3 nucleotides: TGTGCCAGTTTCGGACGGAACTCTGGGGCCAACGTCCTGACTTTC. Its protein is CASFGRNSGANVLTF.